This T cell receptor beta chain appears in the sequencing data of a study of blood T cells in healthy people across ages. With a J-beta primer mix and a sample-barcoded 5' primer, a second PCR ran about 7 to 11 cycles. TCRdb re-called the 5' RACE reads with MiXCR, one entry per CDR3 protein. The sample records more than 500,000 distinct CDR3 sequences, roughly a quarter being singletons. Trimming removed 4 bases at V and 3 bases at J, with 12 bases between. Looked up from germline, CDR1 is SEHNR and CDR2 is FQNEAQ (reference sequence). The length of the CDR3 is 14 residues. The sample also formed part of further work on T cells of mothers and their children.

Sequenced sample: blood. The origin of this receptor is a boy between 2 and 15 years old in good health. This chain connects TRBV7-9 to TRBJ1-1; tentatively, D is TRBD1 (5 bases). CDR3 sequence: CASSSLGTDTEAFF. In nucleotides, the CDR3 is TGTGCCAGCAGCTCCCTCGGGACCGACACTGAAGCTTTCTTT.